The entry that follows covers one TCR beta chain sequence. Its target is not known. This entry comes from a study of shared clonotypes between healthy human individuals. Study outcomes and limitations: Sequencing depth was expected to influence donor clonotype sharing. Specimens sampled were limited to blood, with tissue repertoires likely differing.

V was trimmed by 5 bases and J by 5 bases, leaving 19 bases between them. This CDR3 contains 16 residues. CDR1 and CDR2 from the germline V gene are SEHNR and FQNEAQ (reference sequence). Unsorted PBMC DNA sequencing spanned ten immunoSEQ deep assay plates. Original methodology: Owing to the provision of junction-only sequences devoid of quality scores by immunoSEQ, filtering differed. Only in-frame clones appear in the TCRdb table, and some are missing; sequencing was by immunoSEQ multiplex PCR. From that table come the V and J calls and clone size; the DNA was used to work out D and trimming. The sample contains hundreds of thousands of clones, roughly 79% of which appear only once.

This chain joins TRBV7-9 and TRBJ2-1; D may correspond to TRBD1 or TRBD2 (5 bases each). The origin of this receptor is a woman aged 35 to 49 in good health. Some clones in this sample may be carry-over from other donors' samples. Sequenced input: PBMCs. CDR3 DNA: TGTGCCAGCAGCCCCCGTCAGGGATGGGAGAACAATGAGCAGTTCTTC. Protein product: CASSPRQGWENNEQFF.